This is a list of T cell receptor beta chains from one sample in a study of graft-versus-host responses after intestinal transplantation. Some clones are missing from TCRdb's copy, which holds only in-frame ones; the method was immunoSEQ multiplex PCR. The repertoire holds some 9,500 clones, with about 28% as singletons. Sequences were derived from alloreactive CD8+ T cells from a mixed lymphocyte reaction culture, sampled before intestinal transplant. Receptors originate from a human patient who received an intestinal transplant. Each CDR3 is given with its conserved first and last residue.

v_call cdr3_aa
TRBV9 CASSQHSGILHEQFF
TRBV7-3 CASSPVPGDGYTF
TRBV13 CASSPRGQGGNEQFF
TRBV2 CASSVSILGDSGNTIYF
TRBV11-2 CASSLANRPHEQYF
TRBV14 CASSNHALDYTF
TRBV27 CASSGLRSVFTGANVLTF
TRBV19 CASSIGHTNYGYTF
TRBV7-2 CASSLSGEQYF
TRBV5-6 CASSLVPGSSYEQYF
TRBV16 CASSPWTGTSYEQYF
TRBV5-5 CASSPSLGITDTQYF
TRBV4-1 CASSQTARTGVLNEQFF
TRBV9 CASSVWGSEKDYGYTF
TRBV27 CASSLGLGVYGYTF
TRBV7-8 CASSLEEVTVNTEAFF
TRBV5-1 CASSLEAGAYEQYF
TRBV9 CASSADGGIGSGNTIYF
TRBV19 CASSIGPQGNTEAFF
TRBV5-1 CASSLDAGSGELFF
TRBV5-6 CASSPGTGSNQPQHF
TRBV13 CASSSSIGTPNQPQHF
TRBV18 CASSPRSGQINYGYTF
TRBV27 CASRMGATLRATNEKLFF
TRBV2 CASSGQGRAEAFF
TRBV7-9 CASSSQTYGYTF
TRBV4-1 CASSQEVTGTGHQPQHF
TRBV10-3 CAISVGMGDRVGEQYF
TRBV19 CASDRGWGTDTQYF
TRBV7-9 CASSPPYGVYEQYF
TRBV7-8 CASSNGLIGEKLFF
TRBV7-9 CATSGVRGTEAFF
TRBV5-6 CASSGADYEQYF
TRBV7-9 CASSPPRRTGILWWTQYF
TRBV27 CASSGTGLPNEQYF
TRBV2 CASSDPLWTSGDTGELFF
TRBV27 CASTWGTSGYNEQFF
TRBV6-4 CASSDSMGASGGARGQYF
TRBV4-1 CASSQTTTGSQETQYF
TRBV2 CASITIAGTTDTQYF
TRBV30 CAFYSGGVHEQYF